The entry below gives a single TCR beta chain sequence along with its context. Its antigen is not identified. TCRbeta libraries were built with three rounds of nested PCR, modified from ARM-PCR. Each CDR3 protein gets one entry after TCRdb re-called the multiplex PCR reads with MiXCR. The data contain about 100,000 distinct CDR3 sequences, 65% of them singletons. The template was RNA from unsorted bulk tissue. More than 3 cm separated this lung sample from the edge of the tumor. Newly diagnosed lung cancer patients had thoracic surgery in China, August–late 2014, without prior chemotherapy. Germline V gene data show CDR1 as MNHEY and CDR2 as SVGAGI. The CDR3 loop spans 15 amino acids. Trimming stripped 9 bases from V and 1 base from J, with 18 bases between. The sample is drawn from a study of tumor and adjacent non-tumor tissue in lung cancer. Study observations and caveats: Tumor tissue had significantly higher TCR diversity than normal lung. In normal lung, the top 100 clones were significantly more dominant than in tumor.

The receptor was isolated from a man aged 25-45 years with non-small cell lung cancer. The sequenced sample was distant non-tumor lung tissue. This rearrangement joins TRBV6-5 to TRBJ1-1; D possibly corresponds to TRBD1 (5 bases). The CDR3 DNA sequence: TGTGCCAGTAGATCCGGGAGAGGGGCGAACACTGAAGCTTTCTTT. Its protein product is CASRSGRGANTEAFF.